A selection of T cell receptor beta chains follows, all from one sample in a study of vaccination and CD4 T cells after COVID-19. The antigens these receptors bind are not known. Each CDR3 protein gets one entry after TCRdb re-called the PCR reads with MiXCR. The table has around 14,000 distinct CDR3 sequences, about half seen once. The material sequenced was CD4+ T cells from blood, cultured in vitro. The receptors originated from a human donor who had recovered from COVID-19. CDR3s include the opening cysteine and the closing phenylalanine or tryptophan. D genes are given only for firm matches. Expanded clones get a size class; other rows say once, few or many, or leave the size out.

J	D	length	V	size	DNA	CDR3
TRBJ1-1	-	14	TRBV30	-	TGTGCCTGGAGTGTACGAGGGGATTGGACTGAAGCTTTCTTT	CAWSVRGDWTEAFF
TRBJ2-1	TRBD2	17	TRBV7-3	-	TGTGCCAGCAGCTTAATCGCGGGGGCGGGAGGGTACAATGAGCAGTTCTTC	CASSLIAGAGGYNEQFF
TRBJ2-7	-	16	TRBV7-3	-	TGTGCCAGCAGTCAGTTCCCAGCGAAGTCTAAGTACGAGCAGTACTTC	CASSQFPAKSKYEQYF
TRBJ1-2	TRBD1	14	TRBV20-1	few	TGCAGTGCTATAGCGAGGACAGGGGGGCTAGGCTACACCTTC	CSAIARTGGLGYTF
TRBJ2-3	TRBD2	17	TRBV20-1	few	TGCAGTGGGTCAGGTTTAGGGACTAGCGGGCCCACAGATACGCAGTATTTT	CSGSGLGTSGPTDTQYF
TRBJ2-1	-	15	TRBV7-2	-	TGTGCCAGCAGGGGGGACGGGGGCGGGTACAATGAGCAGTTCTTC	CASRGDGGGYNEQFF
TRBJ2-1	TRBD2	14	TRBV6-2/TRBV6-3	-	TGTGCCAGCAGTTATCTAGCGGGAAGGGGTGAGCAGTTCTTC	CASSYLAGRGEQFF
TRBJ1-5	-	14	TRBV19	-	TGTGCCAGTAGGGAAATAGGGAGCAATCAGCCCCAGCATTTT	CASREIGSNQPQHF
TRBJ1-2	TRBD1	16	TRBV4-3	-	TGCGCCAGCAGCCAACTCGGGTCTGGGACAGCGGACGGCTACACCTTC	CASSQLGSGTADGYTF
TRBJ1-1	-	13	TRBV20-1	-	TGCAGTGCCCGAGCCGGGGGAGGGACTGAAGCTTTCTTT	CSARAGGGTEAFF
TRBJ1-5	-	15	TRBV3-1	-	TGTGCCAGCAGCCTTGGGGTGGTGGGCAATCAGCCCCAGCATTTT	CASSLGVVGNQPQHF
TRBJ2-3	-	14	TRBV28	few	TGTGCCAGCAGTAGGGGCAGGCAATCAGATACGCAGTATTTT	CASSRGRQSDTQYF
TRBJ2-3	-	13	TRBV6-2/TRBV6-3	-	TGTGCCAGCAGGCCGCTGGGGCCCAGTACGCAGTATTTT	CASRPLGPSTQYF
TRBJ1-5	-	13	TRBV7-2	-	TGTGCCAGCAGCTTCGACGGAAATCAGCCCCAGCATTTT	CASSFDGNQPQHF
TRBJ1-5	TRBD1	15	TRBV6-1	-	TGTGCCAGCAGTCCGCGGACAGGGAACAATCAGCCCCAGCATTTT	CASSPRTGNNQPQHF
TRBJ1-2	TRBD1	15	TRBV7-2	-	TGTGCCAGCGGCCCATGGGGACAGAGTAACTATGGCTACACCTTC	CASGPWGQSNYGYTF
TRBJ1-6	-	13	TRBV4-1	once	TGCGCCAGCAGCCAAGGTAGGGATTCACCCCTCCACTTT	CASSQGRDSPLHF
TRBJ1-5	-	12	TRBV20-1	few	TGCAGTGCTAGACGAGGAGATCAGCCCCAGCATTTT	CSARRGDQPQHF
TRBJ1-1	-	14	TRBV20-1	-	TGCAGTGCTAGATGGGCCTCCACGGATACTGAAGCTTTCTTT	CSARWASTDTEAFF
TRBJ2-3	TRBD2	16	TRBV4-3	-	TGCGCCAGCAGCCTCGGGACTAGCGGACGCACAGATACGCAGTATTTT	CASSLGTSGRTDTQYF
TRBJ1-5	-	12	TRBV2	few	TGTGCCAGCAGTGCTCCCCGGGGGCCCCAGCATTTT	CASSAPRGPQHF